Detailed here is one T cell receptor beta chain. This clonotype was counted a few times. The antigen this receptor binds is unknown. No per-base quality is available; no much larger clone lies one base away. These data originate in a study of T-cell reconstitution after alpha-beta-depleted transplantation in children (dated by TCRdb to 2015 to 2016). Study-wide context: T-cell immune reconstitution after TCRalphabeta/CD19-depleted allogeneic hematopoietic cell transplantation in children was quantitatively tracked in the study by means of TCR repertoire profiling.

The junction carries 11 bases between V and J, which are trimmed by 2 bases and 1 base respectively. Per the germline V gene, SGHTA is the CDR1 and FQGNSA is the CDR2. The cysteine opens and the phenylalanine closes a CDR3 of 15 amino acids. Of all the DNA, just the CDR3 is kept, 45 bases in frame from base 1. Study-wide findings and limitations: In some patients, the high TCRbeta diversity seen at day 60 was put down to recipient T cells and intrathymic progenitors that had survived conditioning. Apparently early alphabetaT-cell count recovery about two months after transplant reportedly relied on only several hundred rapidly expanded clones derived from non-depleted graft cells. Over subsequent months, a decline in hyperexpanded clone frequencies was noted, and after one year, T-cell counts and TCRbeta diversity were mostly ascribed to newly produced T cells.

The treatment or condition label of this sample denotes: allogeneic hematopoietic cell transplantation with graft depleted of TCRalphabeta T cells and CD19 B cells. TCRalphabeta/CD19-depleted allogeneic hematopoietic cell grafts were given to the transplant recipients, all of whom were children. Library prep was done by PCR. TCRdb records Illumina HiSeq 2500 as the sequencer. To normalize quantification of the TCRbeta repertoire, the TCR libraries were built with molecular barcoding that relied on unique molecular identifiers. Through fastp at Q25 and MiXCR, TCRdb rebuilt clones from the public reads, retaining in-frame beta chains. Every CDR3 protein is listed once, alongside the most common genes and DNA of its rows. Present in this sample are fewer than 250,000 distinct CDR3 sequences, approximately 19% of which were seen just once. 40% to 50% of the sample is taken by the ten largest.

This specimen was PBMCs, mostly from graft donor cells, taken 360 days after TCRalphabeta/CD19-depleted stem cell transplant. The chain is assembled from TRBV7-2 and TRBJ2-5, with TRBD1 perhaps the D gene, on 5 matching bases. This sequence was found in a male patient aged 2 to 9 who had a stem cell transplant for acute lymphoblastic leukemia, so the T cells may come from the graft donor. The sequenced DNA is TGTGCCAGCAGCTTAAGGGCAGGGCCCCAAGAGACCCAGTACTTC. This gives the protein CASSLRAGPQETQYF.